Here is one TCR beta chain with its context. This clone is assessed as large (0.1 to 1%). The specificity of this receptor is unknown. No qualities accompany the bases; no much larger clone lies one base away. Genomic DNA was extracted with the QIAamp DNA Mini kit and profiled by immunoSEQ using roughly 95-450 ng of DNA template. Drawn from immuneACCESS, this table holds only the in-frame rearrangements with V and J called that TCRdb kept. Clones are partly lost; checked studies trace under half to an unresolved V gene and leave the rest unexplained. For this sample the table gives roughly 2,200 clones, of which more than 75% were detected only once. Roughly 51% of the sample lies in the top ten. This entry belongs to a study of IL-32 and malignant T cell survival in cutaneous lymphoma (dated by TCRdb to the early 2020s). With regard to the full study: Whether the surviving TCR Vbeta+ T cells in IL-32 cultures were the malignant clone rather than benign T cells sharing that Vbeta was tested by high-throughput TCR sequencing. A couple of CTCL donors were studied by high-throughput TCR sequencing, confirming IL-32beta supported malignant T cell survival in vitro. The paper as a whole reports these results and caveats: According to TCR sequencing, the TCRs of malignant T cells persisted after in vitro culture with IL-32beta. The methods did not state the exact culture duration for the TCR-sequenced samples. The kinetics of enhanced malignant T cell survival in culture differed somewhat between CTCL blood donors. By inducing large CD14+ antigen-presenting cells that reduced apoptosis, IL-32beta appeared to support the survival of malignant T cells in vitro.

From cysteine to phenylalanine, the CDR3 is 12 amino acids long. CDR3 DNA only is kept here, 36 bases in frame from base 1. V is pared back by 5 bases and J by 8 bases, with 10 bases lying between the germline termini. The germline V gene specifies MGHDK as CDR1 and SYGVNS as CDR2. Blood samples were obtained from patients with leukemic cutaneous T cell lymphoma (Sezary syndrome) who were treated at a US cutaneous lymphoma program. Peripheral blood mononuclear cells were isolated from patient blood by Ficoll centrifugation. This receptor was identified in a human donor with cutaneous T cell lymphoma. Sample: blood, taken on day 0. The rearranged segments are TRBV25-1 and TRBJ2-1, with an unclear D gene assignment. The CDR3 amino acid sequence is: CASSMATDEQFF. The DNA reads TGTGCCAGCAGTATGGCTACAGATGAGCAGTTCTTC.